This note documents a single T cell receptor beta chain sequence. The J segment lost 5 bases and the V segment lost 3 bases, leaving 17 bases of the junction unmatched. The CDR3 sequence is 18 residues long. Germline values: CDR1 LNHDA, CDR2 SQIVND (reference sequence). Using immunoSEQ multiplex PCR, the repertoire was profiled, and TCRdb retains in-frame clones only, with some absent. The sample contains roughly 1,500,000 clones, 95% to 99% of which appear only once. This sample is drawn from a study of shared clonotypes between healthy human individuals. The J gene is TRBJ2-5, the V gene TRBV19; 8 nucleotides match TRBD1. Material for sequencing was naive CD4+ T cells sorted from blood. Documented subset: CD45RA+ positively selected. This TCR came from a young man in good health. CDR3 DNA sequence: TGTGCCAGTAGTATTCCGGGTCAATCGGCAGGGGGCGTGGAGACCCAGTACTTC. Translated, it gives CASSIPGQSAGGVETQYF. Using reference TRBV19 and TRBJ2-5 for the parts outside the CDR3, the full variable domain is DGGITQSPKYLFRKEGQNVTLSCEQNLNHDAMYWYRQDPGQGLRLIYYSQIVNDFQKGDIAEGYSVSREKKESFPLTVTSAQKNPTAFYLCASSIPGQSAGGVETQYFGPGTRLLVL.